What follows are 30 T cell receptor beta chains derived from one specimen sequenced in a study of blood T cell repertoires in COVID-19. Assay used: immunoSEQ multiplex PCR; TCRdb lists only in-frame clones, some missing. The sample carries roughly 150,000 clones, less than 80% recorded once. Sequencing was performed on PBMCs or T cells enriched from blood (not recorded which). The receptors stem from a woman aged 70-85 years in a cohort exposed to, infected with or recovered from COVID-19 (not recorded which).

The J gene is TRBJ2-1, the V gene TRBV9; 14 nucleotides align to TRBD2. The germline V gene has CDR1 SGDLS and CDR2 YYNGEE. This CDR3 contains 15 residues. Unmatched junction bases numbered 4, after V lost 4 bases and J lost 7 bases. CDR3 residues: CASSSGLAGGNEQFF. Here the CDR3 DNA reads TGTGCCAGCAGCTCCGGACTAGCGGGAGGTAATGAGCAGTTCTTC.

This clone was seen only a few times. The rearrangement links TRBV5-4 to TRBJ2-1; 9 bases match TRBD2. Germline CDR1 SGHNT, CDR2 YYREEE (reference sequence). Trimming at V came to 3 bases and at J to 6 bases, leaving 4 bases not matched to a gene. This CDR3 region has 14 residues. In nucleotides, the CDR3 is TGTGCCAGCAGCTCTCCGACTAGCGGCAATGAGCAGTTCTTC. This gives the protein CASSSPTSGNEQFF. Filled out from reference TRBV5-4 and TRBJ2-1, the complete variable domain reads ETGVTQSPTHLIKTRGQQVTLRCSSQSGHNTVSWYQQALGQGPQFIFQYYREEENGRGNFPPRFSGLQFPNYSSELNVNALELDDSALYLCASSSPTSGNEQFFGPGTRLTVL.

The chain couples TRBV6-5 to TRBJ2-7, with 8 bases fitting TRBD2. V gave up 6 bases and J gave up 5 bases; unmatched junction bases: 9. This CDR3 spans 14 amino acids. The germline V gene has CDR1 MNHEY and CDR2 SVGAGI. CDR3 in amino acids: CASSPPGGRNEQYF. CDR3 nucleotides: TGTGCCAGCAGCCCCCCGGGAGGGCGCAACGAGCAGTACTTC.

This clone was seen a single time. The chain joins TRBV7-2 to TRBJ2-1; 8 bases match TRBD1. CDR1 and CDR2 from the germline V gene are SGHTA and FQGNSA. Trimming took 5 bases from V and 6 from J; bases not matched to a gene: 9. The CDR3 runs to 15 residues. CDR3 nucleotides: TGTGCCAGCAGCCGCCGGACAGGGAACATCAATGAGCAGTTCTTC. It encodes CASSRRTGNINEQFF.

This chain joins TRBV4-1 and TRBJ2-1, with 8 bases lining up with TRBD2. Germline V gene data show CDR1 as MGHRA and CDR2 as YSYEKL. The CDR3 has 18 amino acids. V dropped 1 base and J dropped 0; count of bases not matched to a gene: 8. CDR3 amino acids: CASSQVGRGVSSYNEQFF. In nucleotides, the CDR3 is TGCGCCAGCAGCCAAGTCGGGCGGGGGGTGAGCTCCTACAATGAGCAGTTCTTC.

The J gene is TRBJ2-1, the V gene TRBV19; D gene unclear. V was cut by 4 bases and J by 2 bases, with 15 bases left in between. The CDR3 has 16 residues. Germline values: CDR1 LNHDA, CDR2 SQIVND (reference sequence). The CDR3 here is CASSTPTAAAYNEQFF. CDR3 in DNA: TGTGCCAGTAGTACCCCCACTGCGGCGGCCTACAATGAGCAGTTCTTC.

The gene calls are TRBV27 and TRBJ1-2; 7 bases are shared with TRBD1. Germline V gene lookup returns CDR1 MNHEY and CDR2 SMNVEV (reference sequence). CDR3 length equals 13 residues. V shed 3 bases, J shed 4 bases, and the junction held 2 bases outside the gene matches. The chain's CDR3 is CASSLTGTYGYTF. Written as DNA, the CDR3 is TGTGCCAGCAGTTTGACAGGGACCTATGGCTACACCTTC.

Only one count was recorded for this clone. V is TRBV5-1 and J is TRBJ1-1; the D is unclear. The CDR3 has 14 residues. Germline lookup yields CDR1 SGHRS and CDR2 YFSETQ. V was shortened by 0 bases and J by 0 bases, with 6 bases between the two germline ends. The CDR3 region is CASSLVRLNTEAFF. In DNA form, the CDR3 reads TGCGCCAGCAGCTTGGTCAGATTGAACACTGAAGCTTTCTTT.

The rearrangement links TRBV9 to TRBJ2-1; D remains unclear. Trimming shortened V by 3 bases and J by 1 base, and 17 bases separated the two germline ends. The CDR3 has 17 residues. Germline lookup yields CDR1 SGDLS and CDR2 YYNGEE. The CDR3 region is CASSGRTFNPSYNEQFF. The CDR3, as DNA: TGTGCCAGCAGCGGGAGAACCTTTAATCCATCCTACAATGAGCAGTTCTTC.

The V gene is TRBV20-1, the J gene TRBJ2-3, with 7 bases identical to TRBD2. The CDR3 is made up of 15 amino acids. After removal of 3 bases from V and 8 bases from J, the junction contained 14 bases not matched to a gene. Germline lookup yields CDR1 DFQATT and CDR2 SNEGSKA (reference sequence). CDR3 sequence reads: CSASLGGSPPGTQYF. The CDR3 coding sequence is TGCAGTGCTAGTTTGGGCGGGAGCCCACCCGGTACGCAGTATTTT.

The rearrangement joins TRBV5-1 to TRBJ2-2; the D is unclear. The germline V gene has CDR1 SGHRS and CDR2 YFSETQ. The CDR3 contains 14 residues. Trimming left V 0 bases short and J 1 base short, with 4 bases between. In DNA, the CDR3 is TGCGCCAGCAGCTTGGGAGGGAACACCGGGGAGCTGTTTTTT. This gives the protein CASSLGGNTGELFF.

This clone was seen a single time. The CDR3, as DNA: TGTGCCAGCAGGTGGAGCACAGGGGGCGCGGGCTATGGCTACACCTTC. Amino acids: CASRWSTGGAGYGYTF. The chain carries TRBV28 and TRBJ1-2, with 9 bases that match TRBD1. The CDR3 is 16 residues long. Looked up from germline, CDR1 is MDHEN and CDR2 is SYDVKM. V lost 6 bases, J lost 4 bases, and 12 bases stayed unmatched.

This chain links TRBV5-1 with TRBJ2-7, with 7 bases that match TRBD1. The trim removed 4 bases at V and 7 bases at J, leaving 11 bases unmatched. The CDR3 has 14 residues. CDR1 is SGHRS and CDR2 is YFSETQ in the germline V gene. CDR3 sequence (DNA): TGCGCCAGCAGCCACCCCGACAGGGTTGGGGAGCAGTACTTC. As protein: CASSHPDRVGEQYF.

This clone was found many times. The rearrangement uses TRBV6-5 and TRBJ1-2; D not certain. The CDR3 length is 16 residues. V dropped 4 bases and J dropped 3 bases, with 18 bases sitting between them. The germline V gene encodes CDR1 MNHEY and CDR2 SVGAGI. The CDR3 loop is CASSSLLRGIDYGYTF. Here the CDR3 DNA reads TGTGCCAGCAGTTCCTTACTCCGAGGGATAGACTATGGCTACACCTTC.

This rearrangement joins TRBV4-2 to TRBJ1-1; 8 nucleotides agree with TRBD1. CDR1 and CDR2 (germline): LGHNA, YNFKEQ. V lost 5 bases and J lost 6; bases outside the gene matches: 11. The CDR3 covers 15 residues. This CDR3 reads CASSSPGSGGSEAFF. CDR3 bases: TGTGCCAGCAGCTCGCCAGGGTCAGGGGGCTCTGAAGCTTTCTTT.

The genes are TRBV19 and TRBJ2-2; D unresolved. Germline V lookup: CDR1 LNHDA, CDR2 SQIVND (reference sequence). CDR3 size: 14 residues. Trimming pared 4 bases from V and 5 bases from J, leaving 11 bases between. CDR3 DNA sequence: TGTGCCAGTAGTACCACGGTAGTTACCGGGGAGCTGTTTTTT. Translated, it gives CASSTTVVTGELFF.

The rearrangement joins TRBV5-6 to TRBJ2-3; TRBD1 aligns across 10 bases. Trimming cost V 4 bases and J 14 bases; bases outside gene matches: 19. Per the germline V gene, CDR1 is SGHDT and CDR2 is YYEEEE. This CDR3 contains 16 residues. The CDR3 DNA is TGTGCCAGCAGCCGAGGGACAGGGGTCCGCCTTTTTTCCCCGTATTTT. Protein sequence: CASSRGTGVRLFSPYF.

The rearrangement joins TRBV5-6 to TRBJ1-6, with 7 positions matching TRBD1. Germline trimming cut 4 bases from V and 10 bases from J; bases unmatched to any gene: 5. Looked up from germline, CDR1 is SGHDT and CDR2 is YYEEEE. The CDR3 consists of 13 residues. The CDR3: CASSPDRASPLHF. CDR3 nucleotide sequence: TGTGCCAGCAGCCCCGACAGGGCGTCACCCCTCCACTTT.

V usage is TRBV28 and J usage is TRBJ2-3, with a weak D call TRBD2 (6 bases). The CDR3 loop spans 14 amino acids. The V gene's germline CDR1 is MDHEN and CDR2 SYDVKM. Trimming pared 2 bases from V and 0 bases from J, leaving 6 bases between. CDR3 sequence reads: CASSLRGSTDTQYF. CDR3 coding DNA: TGTGCCAGCAGTTTACGGGGGAGCACAGATACGCAGTATTTT.

The rearrangement links TRBV28 to TRBJ1-1, with TRBD1 identical over 10 bases. There are 17 residues in the CDR3. After removal of 6 bases from V and 1 base from J, the junction contained 11 bases not matched to a gene. Germline lookup yields CDR1 MDHEN and CDR2 SYDVKM. CDR3 in amino acids: CASSQTGGAPQNTEAFF. The DNA for the CDR3 is TGTGCCAGCAGCCAGACAGGGGGCGCCCCACAGAACACTGAAGCTTTCTTT.

The V call is TRBV27, the J call TRBJ2-3; 9 bases map to TRBD2. CDR1 MNHEY and CDR2 SMNVEV come from the germline V gene (reference sequence). Trimming took 5 bases from V and 12 from J; bases not matched to a gene: 9. The CDR3 has 13 amino acids. CDR3 sequence reads: CASSTQGGLAQYF. The DNA of the CDR3 is TGTGCCAGCAGTACCCAGGGGGGACTAGCACAGTATTTT.

The rearrangement uses TRBV9 and TRBJ2-2, with D maybe TRBD2 (6 bases). The germline CDR1 and CDR2 sequences are SGDLS and YYNGEE. Trimming removed 1 base from V and 2 bases from J, with 12 bases in between. CDR3 size: 16 residues. CDR3 DNA sequence: TGTGCCAGCAGCGTACAAGGCGGGGCAAACACCGGGGAGCTGTTTTTT. Protein sequence: CASSVQGGANTGELFF.

This rearrangement joins TRBV7-9 to TRBJ1-2, with D tentatively TRBD1 (6 bases). The germline CDR1 and CDR2 sequences are SEHNR and FQNEAQ (reference sequence). The CDR3 sequence is 15 residues long. V lost 2 bases and J lost 6, with 16 bases in between. In DNA form, the CDR3 reads TGTGCCAGCAGCTTAAGAACGGCAGGGGTTGATGGCTACACCTTC. Translation: CASSLRTAGVDGYTF.

This clone was detected ten times or more. The V and J genes are TRBV5-4 and TRBJ2-2; TRBD1 agrees at 9 bases. The germline V gene has CDR1 SGHNT and CDR2 YYREEE (reference sequence). The CDR3 sequence is 15 residues long. With V trimmed by 1 base and J by 7 bases, 5 bases remained unmatched. CDR3 sequence reads: CASSLPGQGIGELFF. The CDR3 DNA reads as TGTGCCAGCAGCTTGCCGGGACAGGGAATCGGGGAGCTGTTTTTT.

This clone was seen more than once but under ten times. J is TRBJ2-3 and V is TRBV7-2; perhaps D is TRBD1 or TRBD2 (5 bases each). The V and J ends lost 5 bases and 14 bases respectively, with 17 bases between them. CDR1 is SGHTA and CDR2 is FQGNSA in the germline V gene. The length of the CDR3 is 12 residues. The CDR3 sequence is CASSLGALGSYF. CDR3 nucleotide sequence: TGTGCCAGCAGCCTAGGGGCACTAGGGTCGTATTTT. The full variable domain, rest sourced from reference TRBV7-2 and TRBJ2-3, is GAGVSQSPSNKVTEKGKDVELRCDPISGHTALYWYRQSLGQGLEFLIYFQGNSAPDKSGLPSDRFSAERTGGSVSTLTIQRTQQEDSAVYLCASSLGALGSYFGPGTRLTVL.

The V gene is TRBV10-3, the J gene TRBJ2-1; 10 nucleotides agree with TRBD2. V was clipped by 6 bases and J by 6 bases; unmatched bases: 8. Per the germline V gene, CDR1 is ENHRY and CDR2 is SYGVKD. This CDR3 has 15 residues. The CDR3 DNA follows: TGTGCCATCAGGCCCCAGGGACTAGCGAGCAATGAGCAGTTCTTC. Translating gives CAIRPQGLASNEQFF.

The rearrangement links TRBV28 to TRBJ2-1, with D possibly matching TRBD1 (5 bases). Germline CDR1 is MDHEN and CDR2 is SYDVKM. The CDR3 has 15 residues. Trimming stripped 5 bases from V and 7 bases from J, with 18 bases between. As DNA, the CDR3 is TGTGCCAGCAGTCTCCCCGCAGGGCATATTAATGAGCAGTTCTTC. Translation gives CASSLPAGHINEQFF.

The V gene is TRBV11-2, the J gene TRBJ2-5, with TRBD1 matching over 9 bases. Germline V gene data show CDR1 as SGHAT and CDR2 as FQNNGV. The CDR3 is made up of 16 amino acids. V lost 5 bases and J lost 5; bases outside the gene matches: 12. CDR3 loop: CASSLGGTGRRETQYF. The CDR3 region has the DNA TGTGCCAGCAGCCTCGGGGGGACAGGGAGGCGGGAGACCCAGTACTTC. Combining the CDR3 with reference TRBV11-2 and TRBJ2-5 gives the whole variable domain EAGVAQSPRYKIIEKRQSVAFWCNPISGHATLYWYQQILGQGPKLLIQFQNNGVVDDSQLPKDRFSAERLKGVDSTLKIQPAKLEDSAVYLCASSLGGTGRRETQYFGPGTRLLVL.

This clone came up a few times. This chain uses TRBV19 with TRBJ2-1, with no clear D. In germline, CDR1 is LNHDA, CDR2 SQIVND (reference sequence). V was pared by 2 bases and J by 6 bases, with 5 bases between. This CDR3 is built from 12 residues. CDR3 bases: TGTGCCAGTAGTATATTCGGCAATGAGCAGTTCTTC. Translation gives CASSIFGNEQFF.

The rearrangement links TRBV18 to TRBJ2-7, with 7 bases lining up with TRBD1. Germline CDR1 reads KGHSH; CDR2 reads LQKENI. CDR3 length: 13 amino acids. The ends lost 3 bases at V and 6 bases at J; junction bases unmatched: 5. CDR3 DNA: TGTGCCAGCTCACCGTACGGGACAGTCGAGCAGTACTTC. This codes for CASSPYGTVEQYF.